This T cell receptor (beta chain) originates from a study of vaccination and CD4 T cells after COVID-19. Treatment noted: roughly 11-day PBMC culture with coronavirus spike peptide pools or control peptides (ViraFEST assay). TCR sequencing followed the expansion of antigen-specific T cells with peptide pools in ViraFEST. An Oncomine TCR Beta short-read assay was used to sequence the DNA from cultured CD4+ T cells. TCRdb ran MiXCR on the PCR reads and lists one entry per CDR3 protein. This table holds around 18,000 distinct CDR3 sequences, around 40% found once. As for this clonotype: Its antigen is undetermined.

This CDR3 is built from 14 residues. Trimming removed 2 bases from V and 1 base from J, with 7 bases in between. Germline V gene lookup returns CDR1 MNHEY and CDR2 SVGAGI. Source: CD4+ T cells from blood, cultured in vitro, taken before SARS-CoV-2 vaccination. The receptor's source is a human donor who received a COVID-19 vaccine. J is TRBJ2-3 and V is TRBV6-5; a weak D match, TRBD1 (5 bases). CDR3 DNA: TGTGCCAGCAGTTACGACAGCCGCACAGATACGCAGTATTTT. This encodes CASSYDSRTDTQYF.